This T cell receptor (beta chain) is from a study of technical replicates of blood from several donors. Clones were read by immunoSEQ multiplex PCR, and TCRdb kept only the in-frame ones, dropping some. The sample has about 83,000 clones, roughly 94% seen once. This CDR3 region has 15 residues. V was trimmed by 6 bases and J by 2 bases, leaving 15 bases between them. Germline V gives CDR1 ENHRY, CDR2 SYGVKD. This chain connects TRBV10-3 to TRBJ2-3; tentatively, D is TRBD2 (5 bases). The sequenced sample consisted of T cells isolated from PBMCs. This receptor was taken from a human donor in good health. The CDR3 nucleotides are TGTGCCATCAGCCGGGATCCCTCAACCACAGATACGCAGTATTTT. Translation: CAISRDPSTTDTQYF.